This T cell receptor beta chain was retrieved from a study of tissue T cells after allogeneic stem cell transplantation. Assay: immunoSEQ multiplex PCR; the TCRdb copy retains only in-frame clones and omits some. The repertoire holds fewer than 8,500 clones, with over 35% as singletons. Only one count was recorded for this clone. Its antigen is still unknown. The gene symbols are mouse symbols. Sequencing ends 1 residue short of the CDR3 end; the germline J gene provides the rest. General observations from the study: Across patients, clones rarely overlapped, yet motif clusters were shared tissue-specifically. Blood and spleen captured only part of the tissue TCR repertoire.

Time point specified: mouse harvest day 7 after allogeneic transplant. The graft held 10^6 splenic CD5+ T cells and 10^7 T-cell-depleted bone marrow cells. This mouse GVHD model was MHC-mismatched B6 to BALB/c, profiled day 7 or 14. V lost 1 base to trimming and J lost 0 bases, with 8 bases between them. In germline, CDR1 is GKSSPN, CDR2 SITVG. This CDR3 region has 14 residues. Sample: skin. This TCR was sampled from a female BALB/c mouse given C57BL/6 T cells with graft-versus-host disease after an allogeneic hematopoietic cell transplant. The chain joins TRBV31 to TRBJ2-4; no firm D call. The DNA read from the CDR3 is TGTGCCTGGAGTCCCGGGTTTAGTCAAAACACCTTGTAC. Translated, it gives CAWSPGFSQNTLY. The full-length CDR3 reads as CAWSPGFSQNTLYF.